This T cell receptor beta chain was captured by sequencing in a study of OX40 agonist ivuxolimab in advanced cancers. Looking at the study overall: Partial responses were achieved by three patients, one with hepatocellular carcinoma and two with cutaneous melanoma. The study, taken as a whole, reports: Partial responders at 0.1-3.0 mg/kg had among the lowest clonal expansion.

TCRdb's table, derived via immunoSEQ multiplex PCR, lists solely in-frame clones and lacks some. The data hold some 46,000 clones, with 70% to 80% observed a single time. As regards this clone: The antigen is undetermined.

The CDR3 has 16 residues. The V gene end was trimmed by 4 bases and the J gene end by 1 base; junction bases not matched to a gene: 4. The germline CDR1 and CDR2 sequences are SGHRS and YFSETQ. The sample in question was CD4+ or CD8+ T cells sorted from blood, obtained in a trial of the OX40 agonist ivuxolimab. The sequence derives from an adult with an advanced solid tumor such as melanoma, head and neck, liver or kidney cancer. The chain links TRBV5-1 to TRBJ2-3; 12 bases line up with TRBD2. CDR3 region: CASSILAGGGTDTQYF. CDR3 DNA sequence: TGCGCCAGCAGCATACTAGCGGGGGGTGGCACAGATACGCAGTATTTT.